The 29 T cell receptor beta chains reported below all come from one sample, sequenced in a study of shared clonotypes between healthy human individuals. Here immunoSEQ multiplex PCR was the method, and the copy in TCRdb shows in-frame clones only, minus some. This table holds 730,000 or so clones, less than 80% found once. Material: memory CD4+ T cells sorted from blood. Documented subset: CD45RA-negative fraction. The source of these receptors is a woman aged 25-40 years in good health.

This rearrangement joins TRBV6-5 to TRBJ1-5; D remains unclear. Germline lookup yields CDR1 MNHEY and CDR2 SVGAGI. Trimming stripped 6 bases from V and 4 bases from J, with 10 bases between. The CDR3 loop spans 13 amino acids. CDR3 loop: CASRPQENQPQHF. The CDR3 DNA follows: TGTGCCAGCAGACCCCAGGAAAATCAGCCCCAGCATTTT.

This chain connects TRBV27 to TRBJ1-2; D remains ambiguous. V lost 4 bases, J lost 6 bases, and 18 bases lay in between. The germline V gene has CDR1 MNHEY and CDR2 SMNVEV (reference sequence). There are 15 residues in the CDR3. In DNA, the CDR3 is TGTGCCAGCAGTTCAGGCGGCAAGAGGGTGGATGGCTACACCTTC. It encodes CASSSGGKRVDGYTF.

CDR3 DNA: TGTGCCAGCAGTCAGAATTTGAACACTGAAGCTTTCTTT. Protein sequence: CASSQNLNTEAFF. The chain joins TRBV27 to TRBJ1-1, with D hard to call. The CDR3 contains 13 residues. Germline CDR1 is MNHEY and CDR2 is SMNVEV (reference sequence). The ends were cut back, 5 bases at V and 0 bases at J, with 7 bases in the middle.

V usage is TRBV7-8 and J usage is TRBJ1-2; 12 positions agree with TRBD1. This CDR3 is 16 amino acids long. In germline, CDR1 is SGHVS, CDR2 FQNEAQ. V lost 2 bases to trimming and J lost 6 bases; unmatched junction nucleotides: 7. CDR3 region: CASSLLPGQGANGYTF. CDR3 DNA sequence: TGTGCCAGCAGCTTACTACCGGGACAGGGGGCGAATGGCTACACCTTC.

The chain is built from TRBV7-8 and TRBJ2-7; D is unresolved. The CDR3 is made up of 12 amino acids. Germline values: CDR1 SGHVS, CDR2 FQNEAQ. V lost 5 bases and J 4 bases, leaving 9 bases between the germline ends. The DNA of the CDR3 is TGTGCCAGCAGCCCAAATATGTACGAGCAGTACTTC. It translates to CASSPNMYEQYF. Combining the CDR3 with reference TRBV7-8 and TRBJ2-7 gives the whole variable domain GAGVSQSPRYKVAKRGQDVALRCDPISGHVSLFWYQQALGQGPEFLTYFQNEAQLDKSGLPSDRFFAERPEGSVSTLKIQRTQQEDSAVYLCASSPNMYEQYFGPGTRLTVT.

The chain couples TRBV5-1 to TRBJ2-1, with a weak D call TRBD1 (6 bases). The length of the CDR3 is 15 residues. V was trimmed by 0 bases and J by 4 bases, leaving 11 bases between them. CDR1 is SGHRS, CDR2 YFSETQ, per germline. In DNA form, the CDR3 reads TGCGCCAGCAGCTTGGATTCTGGACAGTACAATGAGCAGTTCTTC. Its translation is CASSLDSGQYNEQFF.

This chain uses TRBV6-1 with TRBJ2-5, with 7 bases identical to TRBD2. Germline-derived CDR1 and CDR2 are MNHNS and SASEGT. Trimming at V came to 8 bases and at J to 3 bases, leaving 6 bases not matched to a gene. The CDR3 loop spans 13 amino acids. This CDR3 reads CASCVAGEETQYF. CDR3 sequence (DNA): TGTGCCAGCTGCGTTGCGGGAGAAGAGACCCAGTACTTC.

This chain connects TRBV11-1 to TRBJ1-1; TRBD1 agrees at 8 bases. Germline-derived CDR1 and CDR2 are SGHAT and FQDESV (reference sequence). Trimming cost V 6 bases and J 0 bases; bases outside gene matches: 6. This CDR3 spans 15 amino acids. Here the CDR3 reads CASSRDRLVNTEAFF. In DNA, the CDR3 is TGTGCCAGCAGTCGGGACAGGCTCGTGAACACTGAAGCTTTCTTT.

DNA of the CDR3: TGTGCCAGCAGCCACAGACTAGCGGGAGGCCACGAGCAGTACTTC. It encodes CASSHRLAGGHEQYF. The chain couples TRBV7-2 to TRBJ2-7; 13 positions match TRBD2. The V segment lost 5 bases and the J segment 5 bases; nucleotides outside the gene matches: 6. The CDR3 covers 15 residues. CDR1 and CDR2 (germline): SGHTA, FQGNSA.

The chain links TRBV19 to TRBJ1-5, with D tentatively TRBD1 (6 bases). Per germline, CDR1 LNHDA and CDR2 SQIVND (reference sequence). The CDR3 totals 14 residues. Between the trimmed V and J ends, which lost 7 bases and 4 bases, there was a span of 14 bases. For the CDR3, the DNA is TGTGCCAGTACCCGGGACAAGCTAAATCAGCCCCAGCATTTT. Translating it yields CASTRDKLNQPQHF.

V and J are TRBV4-1 and TRBJ2-2; the D gene is possibly TRBD1 (5 bases). V lost 0 bases, J lost 1 base, and 6 bases lay in between. Germline CDR1 reads MGHRA; CDR2 reads YSYEKL. The length of the CDR3 is 15 residues. The CDR3 DNA sequence: TGCGCCAGCAGCCAAGATCAGGGGAACACCGGGGAGCTGTTTTTT. Amino acid sequence: CASSQDQGNTGELFF.

A remark on this clone: Different DNA sequences within this sample yield the same CDR3. The rearrangement joins TRBV30 to TRBJ2-7; D not certain. Germline CDR1 reads GTSNPN; CDR2 reads SVGIG (reference sequence). V dropped 0 bases and J dropped 1 base, with 4 bases sitting between them. The CDR3 has 12 residues. CDR3 in DNA: TGTGCCTGGAGTGTATCTTCCTACGAGCAGTACTTC. As protein: CAWSVSSYEQYF.

CDR3 region: CASSMTGGLNTEAFF. The CDR3 region has the DNA TGTGCCAGTAGTATGACAGGGGGGTTGAACACTGAAGCTTTCTTT. V gene TRBV19 combines with J gene TRBJ1-1; 9 nucleotides match TRBD1. Germline V lookup: CDR1 LNHDA, CDR2 SQIVND (reference sequence). V shed 3 bases and J 0 bases; nucleotides not matched to a gene: 2. The CDR3 is 15 amino acids. The full variable domain, with the rest looked up from reference TRBV19 and TRBJ1-1, is DGGITQSPKYLFRKEGQNVTLSCEQNLNHDAMYWYRQDPGQGLRLIYYSQIVNDFQKGDIAEGYSVSREKKESFPLTVTSAQKNPTAFYLCASSMTGGLNTEAFFGQGTRLTVV.

The CDR3 bases are TGTGCCAGCTCAGGGGGGTCCACAGATACGCAGTATTTT. Protein product: CASSGGSTDTQYF. The rearrangement uses TRBV18 and TRBJ2-3; possibly TRBD2 for D (6 bases). V was trimmed by 5 bases and J by 2 bases, leaving 8 bases between them. The CDR3 sequence is 13 residues long. The germline V gene has CDR1 KGHSH and CDR2 LQKENI.

The J gene is TRBJ1-6, the V gene TRBV9, with D unclear. The CDR3 spans 15 residues. The V end lost 3 bases, the J end lost 5 bases, and 12 bases lay between the germline ends. The germline CDR1 and CDR2 sequences are SGDLS and YYNGEE. CDR3 protein: CASSETVGNNSPLHF. Written as DNA, the CDR3 is TGTGCCAGCAGCGAAACGGTAGGGAATAATTCACCCCTCCACTTT.

This clone appeared once. The chain recombines TRBV28 with TRBJ2-7, with 11 positions matching TRBD2. Germline V gene sequence: CDR1 MDHEN, CDR2 SYDVKM. With V trimmed by 1 base and J by 6 bases, 2 bases remained unmatched. This CDR3 region has 14 residues. Here the CDR3 DNA reads TGTGCCAGCAGTTTATCTAGCGGGAGGCCCGAGCAGTACTTC. This sequence encodes CASSLSSGRPEQYF.

The chain has TRBV19 and TRBJ2-7; TRBD1 matches at 7 bases. The CDR3 has 15 amino acids. CDR1 is LNHDA and CDR2 is SQIVND in the germline V gene (reference sequence). Trimming removed 4 bases from V and 0 bases from J; junction bases left unmatched: 6. The CDR3 sequence is CASSNTGAPSYEQYF. CDR3 DNA sequence: TGTGCCAGTAGTAATACAGGGGCCCCCTCCTACGAGCAGTACTTC.

The chain is built from TRBV4-2 and TRBJ2-1, with 9 bases matching TRBD2. The CDR3 totals 12 residues. The V and J ends lost 7 bases and 7 bases, in that order; junction bases with no gene match: 2. Germline assignment: CDR1 LGHNA and CDR2 YNFKEQ. This CDR3 reads CASKTSGNEQFF. The CDR3 nucleotides read TGTGCCAGCAAAACTAGCGGGAATGAGCAGTTCTTC.

The CDR3 protein is CASSQANFGTYYNEQFF. DNA for the CDR3: TGCGCCAGCAGCCAAGCGAACTTTGGGACTTACTACAATGAGCAGTTCTTC. The chain employs TRBV4-1 and TRBJ2-1; tentative D call: TRBD2 (6 bases). The V end lost 1 base, the J end lost 3 bases, and 16 bases lay between the germline ends. The CDR3 extends over 17 amino acids. Germline lookup yields CDR1 MGHRA and CDR2 YSYEKL.

This clone was counted only a few times. The chain carries TRBV28 and TRBJ2-7; perhaps D is TRBD1 or TRBD2 (5 bases each). V dropped 8 bases and J dropped 3 bases, with 23 bases sitting between them. Germline V gives CDR1 MDHEN, CDR2 SYDVKM. This CDR3 region has 16 residues. The CDR3 spells CASRTGAASSHYEQYF. CDR3 DNA sequence: TGTGCCAGCCGCACCGGGGCAGCCAGTTCCCACTACGAGCAGTACTTC.

As regards this clone: At the DNA level, this CDR3 is encoded by other sequences in the same sample as well. The chain recombines TRBV11-2 with TRBJ1-2, with D uncertain. The CDR3 has 14 residues. CDR1 is SGHAT, CDR2 FQNNGV, per germline. The V end lost 2 bases, the J end lost 1 base, and 8 bases lay between the germline ends. CDR3 DNA sequence: TGTGCCAGCAGCTTAACATCTGATAACTATGGCTACACCTTC. Residues: CASSLTSDNYGYTF. Together with reference TRBV11-2 and TRBJ1-2, the CDR3 gives the full variable domain: EAGVAQSPRYKIIEKRQSVAFWCNPISGHATLYWYQQILGQGPKLLIQFQNNGVVDDSQLPKDRFSAERLKGVDSTLKIQPAKLEDSAVYLCASSLTSDNYGYTFGSGTRLTVV.

The chain combines TRBV28 with TRBJ1-5; D is unclear. CDR1 is MDHEN, CDR2 SYDVKM, per germline. This CDR3 comprises 13 residues. The ends were cut back, 8 bases at V and 2 bases at J, with 10 bases in the middle. CDR3 residues: CASDGLGNQPQHF. Here the CDR3 DNA reads TGTGCCAGCGATGGCTTGGGCAATCAGCCCCAGCATTTT.

The genes are TRBV6-4 and TRBJ1-2; possibly TRBD1 for D (5 bases). The CDR3 consists of 14 residues. V lost 0 bases to trimming and J lost 6 bases, with 11 bases between them. The germline V gene has CDR1 MRHNA and CDR2 SNTAGT. The CDR3 reads CASSDSSGGDGYTF. CDR3 DNA: TGTGCCAGCAGTGACTCGAGTGGGGGGGATGGCTACACCTTC.

A few counts support this clone. Different DNA sequences within this sample yield the same CDR3. This chain joins TRBV19 and TRBJ1-1; D is perhaps TRBD1 (5 bases). Trimming took 2 bases from V and 4 from J, leaving 8 bases between them. Germline values: CDR1 LNHDA, CDR2 SQIVND (reference sequence). This CDR3 is 13 amino acids long. For the CDR3, the DNA is TGTGCCAGTAGTATAAATGGGGGCACTGAAGCTTTCTTT. Protein: CASSINGGTEAFF.

The J gene is TRBJ2-7, the V gene TRBV6-5; D may be TRBD1 or TRBD2 (7 bases each). With 4 bases removed from V and 0 bases from J, the gap between germline ends came to 13 bases. Germline lookup yields CDR1 MNHEY and CDR2 SVGAGI. This CDR3 region has 15 residues. This chain's CDR3 is CASSWSGDSSYEQYF. Here the CDR3 DNA reads TGTGCCAGCAGTTGGAGCGGGGACAGCTCCTACGAGCAGTACTTC.

This clone was observed once. The V gene is TRBV14, the J gene TRBJ1-2; D remains unclear. The V and J ends lost 0 bases and 8 bases respectively, with 16 bases between them. Germline V lookup: CDR1 SGHDN, CDR2 FVKESK. This CDR3 is 15 amino acids long. The CDR3 reads CASSQDQGPTQGYTF. The CDR3 coding sequence is TGTGCCAGCAGCCAAGATCAAGGACCGACTCAGGGCTACACCTTC.

The chain joins TRBV27 to TRBJ2-3, with 9 bases aligning to TRBD2. The CDR3 length is 15 residues. Germline trimming cut 6 bases from V and 4 bases from J; bases unmatched to any gene: 8. Germline values: CDR1 MNHEY, CDR2 SMNVEV (reference sequence). CDR3 residues: CASRRGTSSSDTQYF. CDR3 sequence (DNA): TGTGCCAGCAGGCGGGGGACTAGCTCCTCAGATACGCAGTATTTT.

This clone was picked up one time. The chain couples TRBV5-1 to TRBJ1-1; 8 bases match TRBD1. This CDR3 contains 16 residues. Germline CDR1 is SGHRS and CDR2 is YFSETQ. Germline trimming cut 1 base from V and 2 bases from J; bases unmatched to any gene: 7. The CDR3, as DNA: TGCGCCAGCAGCTTGACCGGGACAGGAGGTAACACTGAAGCTTTCTTT. As protein: CASSLTGTGGNTEAFF.

This clone was seen more than once but under ten times. The rearrangement joins TRBV4-2 to TRBJ2-2, with a tentative D call TRBD1 (5 bases). Deletions cut 3 bases from V and 1 base from J, with 12 bases between. The CDR3 has 16 residues. CDR1 and CDR2 (germline): LGHNA, YNFKEQ. In DNA, the CDR3 is TGTGCCAGCAGCCAGCAAACTACAGGGAACACCGGGGAGCTGTTTTTT. It encodes CASSQQTTGNTGELFF.